This T cell receptor (beta chain) derives from a study of blood T cells in healthy people across ages. A second PCR of about 7 to 11 cycles used a sample-barcoded 5' primer and a J-beta primer mix. Samples each returned at least 2.5 million CDR3-containing paired-end reads. TCRdb used MiXCR to reprocess the 5' RACE reads, holding one entry per CDR3 protein. Of hundreds of thousands of distinct CDR3 sequences in the sample, under 30% are singletons; the top ten hold around 10%. Germline lookup yields CDR1 LGHNA and CDR2 YNFKEQ. The CDR3 runs to 14 residues. These records were also assigned to another study, of T cells of mothers and their children. According to that study: Study donors consisted of three healthy Caucasian mothers and their six children. The entire RNA extract went into cDNA synthesis at roughly 1.5 ug per 15 ul. Across the analysis, no persistent microchimeric T cell clones were detected.

The TCR originated in a boy aged 5-17 years in good health. The gene calls are TRBV4-2 and TRBJ2-5; D perhaps matches TRBD2 (5 bases). The assigned J gene may be wrong: the sequence end matches TRBJ2-1 better. Sequences were obtained from blood. CDR3 region: CASSQELRRSEQFF. CDR3 DNA: TGTGCCAGCAGCCAAGAACTCAGGAGGAGTGAGCAGTTCTTC.